This T cell receptor (beta chain) was recovered during a study of T cells after yellow fever vaccination. The CDR3 has 16 amino acids. Germline V gives CDR1 SEHNR, CDR2 FQNEAQ (reference sequence). V was cut by 3 bases and J by 1 base, with 12 bases left in between. This clonotype has ten or more counts. Its antigen is not known. By 5'RACE template switching, TCR cDNA was produced, with a universal primer site and UMIs added in the process. One entry per CDR3 protein, called by TCRdb with MiXCR from the 5' RACE reads. The repertoire has about 150,000 distinct CDR3 sequences, roughly 6.4% of them found once; the top ten carry 2.9%. Study-level points and caveats: Weaker overall was a secondary response that nonetheless peaked faster, on day 5 versus 15. Most primary-vaccination clones reappeared after the booster (less than 98% CD4, 88% CD8).

The chain links TRBV7-9 to TRBJ2-2, with D possibly matching TRBD2 (6 bases). Sequencing used CD4+ T cells sorted from PBMCs, obtained on the day of the first yellow fever vaccination. This TCR came from a man younger than 35 who received the YFV17D yellow fever vaccine. CDR3 protein: CASSLWRGMNTGELFF. Written as DNA, the CDR3 is TGTGCCAGCAGCTTGTGGAGGGGCATGAACACCGGGGAGCTGTTTTTT.